The next 9 T cell receptor beta chains were all read from a single sample in a study of molecular identifiers for immune sequencing clone quantification. In TCRdb, the PCR reads were re-called with MiXCR into one record per CDR3 protein. The table has tens of thousands of distinct CDR3 sequences, approximately 22% seen once; the top ten hold 1% to 1.2%. Source material: naive CD8+ T cells from blood, with Jurkat cell RNA spiked in. Subset meaning: FACS-sorted CD8+CD4-CCR7+CD45RA+ naive T cells. The receptors shown here come from a human donor in good health. Some libraries in this study had Jurkat cell RNA spiked in.

The rearrangement links TRBV15 to TRBJ1-2; D not resolved. Germline V lookup: CDR1 LNHNV, CDR2 YYDKDF (reference sequence). This CDR3 has 14 amino acids. V lost 0 bases, J lost 8 bases, and 13 bases lay in between. CDR3 region: CATSRDVLSIGYTF. The CDR3 DNA sequence: TGTGCCACCAGCAGAGATGTTCTATCTATCGGCTACACCTTC.

This clonotype was detected only a few times. The gene calls are TRBV12-3 or TRBV12-4 and TRBJ2-5, with D possibly matching TRBD2 (5 bases). This CDR3 has 13 amino acids. The ends were cut back, 3 bases at V and 4 bases at J, with 9 bases in the middle. The CDR3 loop reads CASSFVLAETQYF. CDR3 in DNA: TGTGCCAGCAGTTTTGTTCTAGCAGAGACCCAGTACTTC.

This clonotype has a count of ten or more. The CDR3 spells CASRAGQIYEQYF. The DNA of the CDR3 is TGTGCCAGCAGGGCGGGACAGATATACGAGCAGTACTTC. The chain carries TRBV6-5 and TRBJ2-7, with D maybe TRBD1 (7 bases). This CDR3 contains 13 residues. V shed 6 bases and J shed 4 bases, with 13 bases lying between them. Germline assignment: CDR1 MNHEY and CDR2 SVGAGI.

On this clonotype itself: This clone may be a read error of a much larger clone one base away. The V gene is TRBV4-1, the J gene TRBJ2-5; weak D call: TRBD1 (5 bases). Germline CDR1 MGHRA, CDR2 YSYEKL. CDR3 size: 14 residues. As DNA, the CDR3 is TGCGCCAGCAGCCAAAGACAGATACAAGAGACCCGGTACTTC. This gives the protein CASSQRQIQETRYF.

With regard to this clonotype: A much bigger clone sits one base away, suggesting this may be a read error. This likely comes from a read error, as the CDR3 has no conserved phenylalanine or tryptophan at its end. The chain is built from TRBV6-1 and TRBJ2-7, with D tentatively TRBD1 or TRBD2 (5 bases each). This CDR3 has 16 amino acids. The V end lost 2 bases, the J end lost 0 bases, and 14 bases lay between the germline ends. Per germline, CDR1 MNHNS and CDR2 SASEGT. The CDR3 spells CASSETVSGSSYEQYL. CDR3 in DNA: TGTGCCAGCAGTGAAACGGTATCAGGGAGCTCCTACGAGCAGTACCTC.

This clonotype was seen repeatedly, ten times or more. At one of its ends the junction is not consistent with the germline gene, which may arise from a read error. J is TRBJ2-7 and V is TRBV20-1; 8 bases line up with TRBD1. Looked up from germline, CDR1 is DFQATT and CDR2 is SNEGSKA (reference sequence). The CDR3 contains 16 residues. CDR3 DNA: TGCAGTGCTAGAGATATCCCCCGACAGGGGTCCTTCGAGCAGTACTTC. This encodes CSARDIPRQGSFEQYF.

About this clonotype itself: Since a much larger clone is just one base distant, this may be a read error. V usage is TRBV12-3 or TRBV12-4 and J usage is TRBJ1-1, with a weak D call TRBD1 (6 bases). The CDR3 covers 13 residues. Trimming removed 3 bases at V and 4 bases at J, with 9 bases between. The CDR3 DNA reads as TGTGCCAGCAGTTTTAGGGGGAGCACTGAAGCTTTCTTT. Its translation: CASSFRGSTEAFF.

V is TRBV3-1 and J is TRBJ2-6, with 8 bases that match TRBD2. The V gene end was trimmed by 2 bases and the J gene end by 0 bases; junction bases not matched to a gene: 15. CDR3 size: 21 residues. The germline V gene has CDR1 LGHDT and CDR2 YNNKEL (reference sequence). The CDR3 coding sequence is TGTGCCAGCAGCCAAACCCCATGGGGGTTAGCGGGGCTCTCTGGGGCCAACGTCCTGACTTTC. This sequence encodes CASSQTPWGLAGLSGANVLTF.

This clonotype was counted at least ten times. This chain uses TRBV5-8 with TRBJ2-4; 12 bases match TRBD2. V gave up 5 bases and J gave up 1 base; unmatched junction bases: 4. The CDR3 runs 16 residues. The V gene's germline CDR1 is SGHTS and CDR2 YDEGEE. The CDR3 reads CASRKGLAGAKNIQYF. CDR3 in DNA: TGTGCCAGCAGAAAAGGACTAGCGGGGGCCAAAAACATTCAGTACTTC.